The 32 T cell receptor beta chains below all came from one sample that was sequenced in a study of T-cell reconstitution after alpha-beta-depleted transplantation in children. Unique molecular identifiers were used to barcode this TCRbeta library. TCRdb ran MiXCR on the PCR reads and lists one entry per CDR3 protein. The sample shows about 240,000 distinct CDR3 sequences, about 11% of them seen only once. Specimen: PBMCs from the stem cell graft donor, collected from the stem cell graft. These receptors were taken from a human donor who donated a stem cell graft to a child with acute lymphoblastic leukemia.

The table lists this clonotype with a few counts. The chain couples TRBV20-1 to TRBJ1-1; the D is unclear. CDR1 and CDR2 from the germline V gene are DFQATT and SNEGSKA (reference sequence). With 3 bases removed from V and 5 bases from J, the gap between germline ends came to 16 bases. The CDR3 covers 14 residues. This chain's CDR3 is CSARPQYEGTEAFF. In nucleotides, the CDR3 is TGCAGTGCTAGGCCACAGTACGAAGGGACTGAAGCTTTCTTT.

This clonotype was seen repeatedly, ten times or more. The genes are TRBV6-5 and TRBJ2-1, with D perhaps given as TRBD1 or TRBD2 (5 bases each). Per germline, CDR1 MNHEY and CDR2 SVGAGI. The CDR3 runs 17 residues. Trimming removed 4 bases from V and 3 bases from J, with 19 bases in between. CDR3 nucleotides: TGTGCCAGCAGTTCCCGAGGGACGTCGCGGAACTACAATGAGCAGTTCTTC. Amino acid sequence: CASSSRGTSRNYNEQFF.

This clonotype was observed many times. The V and J genes are TRBV24-1 and TRBJ2-7, with 7 bases fitting TRBD1. The V and J ends lost 11 bases and 2 bases, in that order; junction bases with no gene match: 14. Germline assignment: CDR1 KGHDR and CDR2 SFDVKD. The CDR3 spans 15 residues. CDR3 amino acids: CAIPGKGTVAYEQYF. The DNA of the CDR3 is TGTGCCATCCCTGGCAAAGGGACAGTTGCCTACGAGCAGTACTTC.

This clonotype was seen many times. The CDR3 reads CASSGPGLAGARDTQYF. In DNA, the CDR3 is TGCGCCAGCAGCGGACCGGGACTAGCGGGAGCTAGAGATACGCAGTATTTT. The gene calls are TRBV5-1 and TRBJ2-3; 14 nucleotides match TRBD2. From germline, CDR1 is SGHRS and CDR2 YFSETQ. The V segment lost 4 bases and the J segment 5 bases; nucleotides outside the gene matches: 9. The CDR3 consists of 17 residues.

The sample holds many counts of this clonotype. The chain combines TRBV29-1 with TRBJ1-1, with 11 bases lining up with TRBD1. J gave up 5 bases and V 2 bases, and 4 bases lay outside the gene matches. Germline lookup yields CDR1 SQVTM and CDR2 ANQGSEA. CDR3 size: 14 residues. The CDR3 DNA reads TGCAGCGTTGAAACGGGACAGGGGGGAACTGAAGCTTTCTTT. This gives the protein CSVETGQGGTEAFF.

J is TRBJ2-7 and V is TRBV12-3 or TRBV12-4; 7 bases align to TRBD2. This CDR3 contains 15 residues. Losses at the gene ends were 5 bases for V and 5 bases for J; bases not matched to a gene: 12. The DNA of the CDR3 is TGTGCCAGCAGTCGGGGGAGGGCGGGAAGGAACGAGCAGTACTTC. Encoded protein: CASSRGRAGRNEQYF.

This clonotype was counted at least ten times. This CDR3 is CASSLGQGGKDTQYF. As DNA, the CDR3 is TGCGCCAGCAGCTTGGGACAGGGGGGTAAAGATACGCAGTATTTT. This sequence joins TRBV5-1 and TRBJ2-3; TRBD1 aligns across 9 bases. Trimming took 0 bases from V and 5 from J; bases not matched to a gene: 4. This CDR3 has 15 amino acids. CDR1 and CDR2 from the germline V gene are SGHRS and YFSETQ.

Ten or more counts support this clonotype. The chain carries TRBV20-1 and TRBJ2-7; D not certain. V lost 3 bases, J lost 0 bases, and 12 bases lay in between. CDR3 length: 14 amino acids. CDR1 and CDR2 from the germline V gene are DFQATT and SNEGSKA (reference sequence). CDR3 nucleotide sequence: TGCAGTGCTAGCCTCTCGACCCACTCCTACGAGCAGTACTTC. This encodes CSASLSTHSYEQYF.

Ten or more counts support this clonotype. The chain has TRBV9 and TRBJ1-2; D call uncertain. The CDR3 length is 15 residues. Germline assignment: CDR1 SGDLS and CDR2 YYNGEE. The germline V and J ends were trimmed by 0 bases and 6 bases, with 15 bases remaining between them. Written as DNA, the CDR3 is TGTGCCAGCAGCGTAGTTCCGGGAGGGAGTAATGGCTACACCTTC. Protein product: CASSVVPGGSNGYTF.

This clonotype was found many times. The chain employs TRBV5-5 and TRBJ2-3; TRBD1 matches 9 bases. CDR1 is SGHKS, CDR2 YYEKEE, per germline (reference sequence). With V trimmed by 0 bases and J by 4 bases, 9 bases remained unmatched. The CDR3 consists of 17 residues. Written as DNA, the CDR3 is TGTGCCAGCAGCTTGGAGATCGGACAGGGGAGAGCAGATACGCAGTATTTT. Its protein product is CASSLEIGQGRADTQYF.

This clonotype was picked up many times. The chain uses TRBV6-2 or TRBV6-3 and TRBJ2-7; TRBD2 matches 10 bases. This CDR3 contains 16 residues. Germline values: CDR1 MNHEY, CDR2 SVGEGT. V trimming: 2 bases; J trimming: 2 bases; junction bases outside the gene matches: 6. CDR3 protein: CASSYQRTSGTYEQYF. Written as DNA, the CDR3 is TGTGCCAGCAGTTACCAAAGAACTAGCGGGACCTACGAGCAGTACTTC.

The table lists this clonotype with many counts. The V gene is TRBV5-1, the J gene TRBJ2-6; 10 nucleotides agree with TRBD1. The junction had 12 bases not matched to a gene; V was cut back by 8 bases and J by 4 bases. Looked up from germline, CDR1 is SGHRS and CDR2 is YFSETQ. This CDR3 region has 17 residues. The CDR3 nucleotides are TGCGCCAGTACCCGGGACAGGGGTGGGAGAGGGGCCAACGTCCTGACTTTC. Translated: CASTRDRGGRGANVLTF.

This clonotype was recorded many times. This CDR3 reads CATSPDAPNEKLFF. The CDR3, as DNA: TGTGCCACCAGCCCGGACGCTCCGAATGAAAAACTGTTTTTT. The chain has TRBV24-1 and TRBJ1-4, with unresolved D. Trimming shortened V by 7 bases and J by 5 bases, and 13 bases separated the two germline ends. The V gene's germline CDR1 is KGHDR and CDR2 SFDVKD. The CDR3 loop spans 14 amino acids.

There are many counts of this clonotype. The genes are TRBV28 and TRBJ2-7; the match to TRBD1 covers 8 bases. Trimming took 6 bases from V and 2 from J; bases not matched to a gene: 12. The CDR3 is 16 amino acids. Germline V gene data show CDR1 as MDHEN and CDR2 as SYDVKM. CDR3 sequence: CASSPAGQGMTYEQYF. CDR3 DNA sequence: TGTGCCAGCAGCCCCGCCGGACAGGGTATGACCTACGAGCAGTACTTC. Full variable domain (remainder filled in from reference TRBV28 and TRBJ2-7): DVKVTQSSRYLVKRTGEKVFLECVQDMDHENMFWYRQDPGLGLRLIYFSYDVKMKEKGDIPEGYSVSREKKERFSLILESASTNQTSMYLCASSPAGQGMTYEQYFGPGTRLTVT.

In the case of this clonotype: A single base separates this from a much larger clone, so it may be a read error. The chain recombines TRBV5-1 with TRBJ2-7; D unresolved. Germline V gene data show CDR1 as SGHRS and CDR2 as YFSETQ. Trimming shortened V by 0 bases and J by 7 bases, and 20 bases separated the two germline ends. This CDR3 region has 16 residues. CDR3 amino acids: CASSLEQSGISSEQYF. The CDR3 DNA follows: TGCGCCAGCAGCTTGGAACAATCTGGGATTAGCTCGGAGCAGTACTTC.

This clonotype was seen ten or more times. The chain uses TRBV9 and TRBJ2-2, with 8 bases fitting TRBD2. The CDR3 loop spans 16 amino acids. Losses at the gene ends were 0 bases for V and 0 bases for J; bases not matched to a gene: 1. Per germline, CDR1 SGDLS and CDR2 YYNGEE. The CDR3 nucleotides read TGTGCCAGCAGCGTAGGACTAGCGCCGAACACCGGGGAGCTGTTTTTT. Encoded protein: CASSVGLAPNTGELFF.

This clonotype was observed at least ten times. CDR3 sequence reads: CATSRGFPQNQPQHF. Here the CDR3 DNA reads TGTGCCACCAGCAGGGGGTTTCCCCAGAATCAGCCCCAGCATTTT. The genes are TRBV15 and TRBJ1-5; no reliable D call. The CDR3 consists of 15 residues. The germline gives CDR1 LNHNV, CDR2 YYDKDF (reference sequence). Trimming removed 3 bases from V and 4 bases from J, with 13 bases in between.

This clonotype was counted at least ten times. V usage is TRBV20-1 and J usage is TRBJ2-7; weak D call: TRBD2 (6 bases). The V end was cut by 7 bases, the J end by 3 bases, with 13 bases between. This CDR3 contains 12 residues. Germline V gene data show CDR1 as DFQATT and CDR2 as SNEGSKA (reference sequence). This chain's CDR3 is CSVSRDDYEQYF. The CDR3, as DNA: TGCAGTGTGTCGCGGGATGACTACGAGCAGTACTTC.

This clonotype was seen at least ten times. The J gene is TRBJ1-5, the V gene TRBV20-1; D possibly corresponds to TRBD1 (5 bases). The V gene lost 4 bases and the J gene lost 7 bases, with 14 bases spanning the gap. CDR1 and CDR2 (germline): DFQATT, SNEGSKA (reference sequence). The CDR3 runs to 13 residues. This chain's CDR3 is CSAKLGVGQPQHF. As DNA, the CDR3 is TGCAGTGCTAAGCTAGGGGTTGGGCAGCCCCAGCATTTT.

This clonotype was detected ten times or more. The chain joins TRBV7-6 to TRBJ2-1; TRBD1 agrees at 7 bases. Losses at the gene ends were 5 bases for V and 3 bases for J; bases not matched to a gene: 4. The CDR3 extends over 14 amino acids. The germline V gene encodes CDR1 SGHVS and CDR2 FNYEAQ. The CDR3 region has the DNA TGTGCCAGCAGCACTTACAGGGGCTACAATGAGCAGTTCTTC. It yields the protein CASSTYRGYNEQFF.

This clonotype was picked up many times. This chain joins TRBV30 and TRBJ1-5; a weak D match, TRBD1 (6 bases). V was trimmed by 1 base and J by 6 bases, leaving 19 bases between them. Germline CDR1 is GTSNPN and CDR2 is SVGIG (reference sequence). The CDR3 extends over 16 amino acids. Here the CDR3 reads CAWSGHGGGGGQPQHF. CDR3 nucleotides: TGTGCCTGGAGTGGTCATGGGGGCGGGGGAGGTCAGCCCCAGCATTTT.

Many counts were recorded for this clonotype. The rearrangement links TRBV4-2 to TRBJ1-2; no firm D call. Trimming cost V 1 base and J 7 bases, with 16 bases left between them. This CDR3 region has 15 residues. CDR1 LGHNA and CDR2 YNFKEQ come from the germline V gene. This CDR3 reads CASSQVYDTPAGYTF. The CDR3 region has the DNA TGTGCCAGCAGCCAAGTCTACGATACCCCGGCTGGCTACACCTTC.

The table lists this clonotype with many counts. The genes are TRBV7-2 and TRBJ1-1; weak D call: TRBD1 (6 bases). Between the trimmed V and J ends, which lost 3 bases and 0 bases, there was a span of 17 bases. Per the germline V gene, CDR1 is SGHTA and CDR2 is FQGNSA. CDR3 length equals 17 residues. The CDR3 loop is CASSFPRDKTVNTEAFF. CDR3 DNA sequence: TGTGCCAGCAGCTTCCCCCGGGACAAGACTGTGAACACTGAAGCTTTCTTT.

A note on this clonotype: Just one base apart from a much larger clone, this may be a read error. The chain combines TRBV7-9 with TRBJ1-5; no reliable D call. Germline V CDR1 and CDR2: SEHNR, FQNEAQ (reference sequence). This CDR3 region has 13 residues. Trimming stripped 5 bases from V and 0 bases from J, with 5 bases between. This CDR3 is CASSRLSNQPQHF. Here the CDR3 DNA reads TGTGCCAGCAGCCGACTTAGCAATCAGCCCCAGCATTTT.

This clonotype was picked up many times. The V and J genes are TRBV9 and TRBJ1-1; D not resolved. V lost 0 bases and J lost 1, with 7 bases in between. Germline CDR1 and CDR2: SGDLS and YYNGEE. The CDR3 runs 14 residues. The chain's CDR3 is CASSVDGKNTEAFF. The CDR3 region has the DNA TGTGCCAGCAGCGTAGATGGCAAGAACACTGAAGCTTTCTTT.

CDR3 in amino acids: CASSVSFGGELFF. In DNA form, the CDR3 reads TGTGCCAGCAGCGTATCTTTTGGCGGGGAGCTGTTTTTT. V gene TRBV5-6 combines with J gene TRBJ2-2; unclear D gene. Deletions cut 4 bases from V and 7 bases from J, with 11 bases between. Germline V gene lookup returns CDR1 SGHDT and CDR2 YYEEEE. The CDR3 spans 13 residues. Filled out from reference TRBV5-6 and TRBJ2-2, the complete variable domain reads DAGVTQSPTHLIKTRGQQVTLRCSPKSGHDTVSWYQQALGQGPQFIFQYYEEEERQRGNFPDRFSGHQFPNYSSELNVNALLLGDSALYLCASSVSFGGELFFGEGSRLTVL.

This clonotype was observed many times. This chain joins TRBV28 and TRBJ2-2; possibly TRBD2 for D (6 bases). The V gene lost 4 bases and the J gene lost 6 bases, with 12 bases spanning the gap. Germline V gene lookup returns CDR1 MDHEN and CDR2 SYDVKM. This CDR3 comprises 14 residues. The CDR3 bases are TGTGCCAGCAGTTATGCCGGGGGTTCCGGGGAGCTGTTTTTT. Protein sequence: CASSYAGGSGELFF.

This clonotype was picked up many times. The chain uses TRBV20-1 and TRBJ2-2, with D perhaps matching TRBD2 (5 bases). The CDR3 spans 13 residues. In germline, CDR1 is DFQATT, CDR2 SNEGSKA (reference sequence). Trimming left V 0 bases short and J 4 bases short, with 6 bases between. The CDR3: CSARDRGTGELFF. The DNA for the CDR3 is TGCAGTGCTAGAGATCGGGGCACCGGGGAGCTGTTTTTT.

The CDR3 DNA follows: TGTGCCAGCAGCACAGGGGGCTCTGAAGCTTTCTTT. This sequence encodes CASSTGGSEAFF. This rearrangement joins TRBV12-3 or TRBV12-4 to TRBJ1-1; 9 bases line up with TRBD1. The CDR3 length is 12 residues. J gave up 6 bases and V 6 bases, and 2 bases lay outside the gene matches.

The V gene is TRBV6-1, the J gene TRBJ2-7; TRBD2 matches 8 bases. Unmatched junction bases numbered 6, after V lost 2 bases and J lost 3 bases. The CDR3 extends over 15 amino acids. The germline V gene encodes CDR1 MNHNS and CDR2 SASEGT. The chain's CDR3 is CASSERGGLGYEQYF. In DNA, the CDR3 is TGTGCCAGCAGTGAACGGGGGGGCCTAGGCTACGAGCAGTACTTC.

This chain links TRBV4-3 with TRBJ2-3; possibly TRBD1 for D (5 bases). CDR3 length: 17 residues. Germline values: CDR1 LGHNA, CDR2 YSLEER. V lost 1 base, J lost 2 bases, and 16 bases lay in between. Written as DNA, the CDR3 is TGCGCCAGCAGCCAAGGCCCTAGGGGCGTGTCCACAGATACGCAGTATTTT. Its translation: CASSQGPRGVSTDTQYF.

The rearrangement links TRBV7-9 to TRBJ2-2, with a tentative D call TRBD2 (6 bases). V was cut by 6 bases and J by 2 bases, with 13 bases left in between. This CDR3 has 15 residues. Germline V gene sequence: CDR1 SEHNR, CDR2 FQNEAQ (reference sequence). CDR3 protein: CASRGGTPNTGELFF. For the CDR3, the DNA is TGTGCCAGCAGGGGCGGGACTCCTAACACCGGGGAGCTGTTTTTT.